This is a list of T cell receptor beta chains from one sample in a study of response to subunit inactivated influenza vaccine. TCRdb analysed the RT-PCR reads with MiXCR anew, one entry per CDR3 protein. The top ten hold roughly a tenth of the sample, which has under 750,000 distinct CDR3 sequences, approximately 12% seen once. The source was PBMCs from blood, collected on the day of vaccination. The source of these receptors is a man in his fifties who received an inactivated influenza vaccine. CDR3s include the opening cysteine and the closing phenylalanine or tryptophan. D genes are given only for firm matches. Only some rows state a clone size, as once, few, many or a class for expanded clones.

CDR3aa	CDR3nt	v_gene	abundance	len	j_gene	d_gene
CASSLTMASKETQYF	TGTGCCAGCAGCTTAACTATGGCATCTAAAGAGACCCAGTACTTC	TRBV7-3	-	15	TRBJ2-5	-
CSASSGGGHNEQFF	TGCAGTGCTTCTAGCGGGGGGGGACACAATGAGCAGTTCTTC	TRBV20-1	few	14	TRBJ2-1	TRBD2
CASSSEGMNTEAFF	TGTGCCAGCAGCTCCGAGGGGATGAACACTGAAGCTTTCTTT	TRBV11-2	-	14	TRBJ1-1	-
CASRIEGAHEQYF	TGTGCCAGCAGAATTGAGGGGGCCCACGAGCAGTACTTC	TRBV12-3/TRBV12-4	few	13	TRBJ2-7	TRBD1
CASSLIKQVYNSPLHF	TGTGCCAGCAGTTTAATAAAACAGGTCTATAATTCACCCCTCCACTTT	TRBV12-3/TRBV12-4	few	16	TRBJ1-6	-
CASSLQGLAKNIQYF	TGTGCCAGCAGTCTGCAGGGCTTAGCCAAAAACATTCAGTACTTC	TRBV6-2/TRBV6-3	few	15	TRBJ2-4	-
CSAVTSGLAGFSYNEQFF	TGCAGTGCTGTAACTTCGGGACTAGCGGGGTTCTCCTACAATGAGCAGTTCTTC	TRBV20-1	many	18	TRBJ2-1	TRBD2
CASSQDGGSGDPGAQYF	TGTGCCAGCAGCCAAGATGGAGGTAGCGGGGACCCGGGGGCCCAGTACTTC	TRBV4-2	-	17	TRBJ2-5	TRBD2
CASSQDRDAEQYF	TGTGCCAGCAGCCAGGATAGGGACGCCGAGCAGTACTTC	TRBV7-3	few	13	TRBJ2-7	-
CATSRGAGAQETQYF	TGTGCCACCAGCAGAGGGGCAGGGGCCCAAGAGACCCAGTACTTC	TRBV15	-	15	TRBJ2-5	-
CASSPGTGGNYGYTF	TGTGCCAGCAGTCCTGGGACCGGGGGAAACTATGGCTACACCTTC	TRBV12-3/TRBV12-4	-	15	TRBJ1-2	-
CASSPPEAGELFF	TGTGCCAGCAGCCCCCCGGAGGCCGGGGAGCTGTTTTTT	TRBV7-3	few	13	TRBJ2-2	-
CASSQGLAGGTDTQYF	TGTGCCAGCAGCCAGGGTCTAGCGGGGGGCACAGATACGCAGTATTTT	TRBV12-3/TRBV12-4	many	16	TRBJ2-3	TRBD2
CASSLDRLAGEHTQYF	TGTGCCAGCAGCTTAGATCGACTAGCGGGAGAACACACCCAGTACTTC	TRBV7-2	once	16	TRBJ2-5	TRBD2
CSAHRGSGSYEQYF	TGCAGTGCTCACAGGGGTTCGGGCTCCTACGAGCAGTACTTC	TRBV20-1	many	14	TRBJ2-7	TRBD1
CCARDVRSGAQKETQYF	TGCTGTGCTAGAGACGTGAGGTCGGGGGCACAGAAAGAGACCCAGTACTTC	TRBV20-1	-	17	TRBJ2-5	-
CASSVVFSSPSTYNEQFF	TGTGCCAGCAGCGTAGTGTTTTCGTCGCCAAGCACCTACAATGAGCAGTTCTTC	TRBV6-2/TRBV6-3	-	18	TRBJ2-1	-
CASSARVIKAKNIQYF	TGTGCCAGCAGCGCGAGGGTCATCAAAGCCAAAAACATTCAGTACTTC	TRBV7-8	-	16	TRBJ2-4	-
CSVEDRGSGGRNEQFF	TGCAGCGTTGAAGATCGGGGTAGCGGGGGAAGGAATGAGCAGTTCTTC	TRBV29-1	few	16	TRBJ2-1	TRBD2
CSAREAGGPRNEQFF	TGCAGTGCTAGAGAGGCGGGAGGGCCTAGGAATGAGCAGTTCTTC	TRBV20-1	many	15	TRBJ2-1	TRBD2
CSANRDRISETQYF	TGCAGTGCTAACAGGGATCGTATTTCGGAGACCCAGTACTTC	TRBV20-1	once	14	TRBJ2-5	-
CSAPRMDTQYF	TGCAGTGCCCCCCGGATGGATACGCAGTATTTT	TRBV20-1	-	11	TRBJ2-3	-
CASFRTGGAIRDTDTQYF	TGTGCCAGCTTCCGGACAGGGGGCGCGATTCGTGACACAGATACGCAGTATTTT	TRBV2	many	18	TRBJ2-3	TRBD1
CASSNSNTGELFF	TGTGCCAGCAGCAATTCGAACACCGGGGAGCTGTTTTTT	TRBV9	many	13	TRBJ2-2	-
CASSWTGFSYEQYF	TGTGCCAGCAGCTGGACAGGGTTCTCCTACGAGCAGTACTTC	TRBV11-2	-	14	TRBJ2-7	TRBD1
CASSGWTGKNTEAFF	TGCGCCAGCAGCGGTTGGACAGGGAAGAACACTGAAGCTTTCTTT	TRBV5-1	few	15	TRBJ1-1	TRBD1
CASSPGTSAAFF	TGTGCCAGCAGTCCCGGGACCTCGGCAGCTTTCTTT	TRBV12-3/TRBV12-4	few	12	TRBJ1-1	-
CASSQEGFPSGSSYNEQFF	TGCGCCAGCAGCCAAGAAGGGTTCCCGTCTGGCAGCTCCTACAATGAGCAGTTCTTC	TRBV4-1	many	19	TRBJ2-1	-
CSARTSGFRNEQFF	TGCAGTGCTAGAACGTCGGGGTTTCGCAATGAGCAGTTCTTC	TRBV20-1	-	14	TRBJ2-1	-
CASSPGQAGEQYF	TGTGCCAGCAGTCCAGGACAAGCTGGCGAGCAGTACTTC	TRBV12-3/TRBV12-4	many	13	TRBJ2-7	-
CSARGRDRGFYSPLHF	TGCAGTGCTAGAGGCCGGGACAGGGGGTTTTATTCACCCCTCCACTTT	TRBV20-1	few	16	TRBJ1-6	TRBD1
CASSLIRRLAMSSYEQYF	TGTGCCAGCAGTTTAATCCGTCGCCTAGCTATGAGCTCCTACGAGCAGTACTTC	TRBV28	few	18	TRBJ2-7	-
CSVVKGNAYEQYF	TGCAGCGTTGTTAAGGGGAACGCCTACGAGCAGTACTTC	TRBV29-1	-	13	TRBJ2-7	-
CASSLGSWGGQFF	TGTGCCAGCAGCTTAGGTTCCTGGGGGGGGCAGTTCTTC	TRBV11-2	many	13	TRBJ2-1	TRBD2
CSARGQGVGQFF	TGCAGTGCTAGAGGCCAGGGTGTTGGGCAGTTCTTC	TRBV20-1	-	12	TRBJ2-1	-
CASSRERGPRYF	TGTGCCAGCAGCCGAGAGAGAGGGCCACGGTACTTC	TRBV7-2	-	12	TRBJ2-7	-
CASSYSNGGGLTEAFF	TGTGCCAGCAGTTACTCGAATGGGGGGGGCTTAACTGAAGCTTTCTTT	TRBV6-5	few	16	TRBJ1-1	-